This TCR beta chain was recorded in a study of PD-L1 blockade in urothelial cancer. Clones were sequenced by immunoSEQ multiplex PCR, and TCRdb holds only the in-frame ones, with some missing. The sample has 25,000 to 35,000 clones; roughly 84% are singletons. Time point in this sample: peripheral blood 6 weeks after treatment start. Trimming left V 0 bases short and J 6 bases short, with 15 bases between. The germline CDR1 and CDR2 sequences are MNHNY and SVGAGI (reference sequence). The CDR3 spans 16 residues. The chain links TRBV6-6 to TRBJ1-5; D is ambiguous. The specimen was PBMCs, collected around atezolizumab (anti-PD-L1) treatment. This sequence was found in a man between 65 and 79 years old with urothelial cancer. The CDR3 reads CASSYSLGEVGQPQHF. DNA of the CDR3: TGTGCCAGCAGTTACTCTCTCGGAGAGGTAGGTCAGCCCCAGCATTTT.